This T cell receptor beta chain emerged from a study of blood T cell dynamics during melanoma immunotherapy. Background on the study: Standard first-line treatment here was pembrolizumab or nivolumab plus ipilimumab in metastatic melanoma.

Time point meaning: pre-treatment baseline. Findings of the study overall: PBMC repertoires of eventual disease-control patients split at W3 into clonality or diversity gains.

Remarks on this clone: Antigen specificity is unknown.

Measured with immunoSEQ multiplex PCR; TCRdb has only the in-frame clones, and not every one. This sample has approximately 13,000 clones, with roughly 84% found just once. This CDR3 comprises 17 residues. Germline CDR1 LGHNA, CDR2 YSLEER. Trimming at V came to 3 bases and at J to 2 bases, leaving 7 bases not matched to a gene. The clonotype was recovered from a human donor with melanoma. The sample here was blood, taken from a patient treated with checkpoint blockade. The rearrangement links TRBV4-3 to TRBJ2-1, with TRBD1 matching over 10 bases. The CDR3 is CASSQNTGTGAYNEQFF. The DNA of the CDR3 is TGCGCCAGCAGCCAGAATACCGGGACAGGGGCCTACAATGAGCAGTTCTTC.